Listed below are T cell receptor beta chains from one sample, sequenced in a study of technical replicates of blood from a handful of donors. The repertoire was sequenced with immunoSEQ multiplex PCR; TCRdb's copy has only in-frame clones and lacks some. Of approximately 60,000 clones listed, around nine tenths are singletons. Sequencing was performed on PBMCs. The receptors stem from a human donor in good health. Some clones in this sample may be carry-over from other donors' samples. Both conserved end residues are part of each CDR3. The D gene is left open where the match is weak. For some rows the clone size is stated as once, few or many, or as a class when expanded; others skip it.

J gene: TRBJ2-3; V gene: TRBV6-6; clone size: -; D gene: -; CDR3 DNA: TGTGCCAGCAGTAGCGGAAGCACAGATACGCAGTATTTT; CDR3 protein: CASSSGSTDTQYF
J gene: TRBJ1-5; V gene: TRBV10-3; clone size: -; D gene: TRBD1; CDR3 DNA: TGTGCCATCAGTGAGTCGGGACAGACCCTGCCCCAGCATTTT; CDR3 protein: CAISESGQTLPQHF
J gene: TRBJ2-7; V gene: TRBV6-6; clone size: -; D gene: -; CDR3 DNA: TGTGCCAGCACGTACTTAACAGGGAAGCAAGGGAAAGAGCAGTACTTC; CDR3 protein: CASTYLTGKQGKEQYF
J gene: TRBJ1-5; V gene: TRBV5-4; clone size: once; D gene: -; CDR3 DNA: TGTGCCAGCAGCCAAAATTTGGGGGCGAGTCAGCCCCAGCATTTT; CDR3 protein: CASSQNLGASQPQHF
J gene: TRBJ2-2; V gene: TRBV6-1; clone size: -; D gene: TRBD2; CDR3 DNA: TGTGCCAGCAGTGAAAAGTCATGGGTTAAAGCGGGGTTAAACACCGGGGAGCTGTTTTTT; CDR3 protein: CASSEKSWVKAGLNTGELFF
J gene: TRBJ2-1; V gene: TRBV4-3; clone size: -; D gene: TRBD2; CDR3 DNA: TGCGCCAGCAGCCACGAAATAGCGGGACTAGCCTACAATGAGCAGTTCTTC; CDR3 protein: CASSHEIAGLAYNEQFF
J gene: TRBJ2-3; V gene: TRBV27; clone size: -; D gene: TRBD2; CDR3 DNA: TGTGCCAGCAGGAAAATCACTAGCGCTCAAACGGCAGATACGCAGTATTTT; CDR3 protein: CASRKITSAQTADTQYF
J gene: TRBJ2-5; V gene: TRBV5-1; clone size: -; D gene: TRBD1; CDR3 DNA: TGCGCCAGCAGCCTAGGACAGGGGAGAGAGACCCAGTACTTC; CDR3 protein: CASSLGQGRETQYF
J gene: TRBJ2-1; V gene: TRBV28; clone size: -; D gene: TRBD1; CDR3 DNA: TGTGCCAGCAGTCCGCCCGTTGTTCAGGGGGTAAGAGGGGGCCTAAAGGATGAGCAGTTCTTC; CDR3 protein: CASSPPVVQGVRGGLKDEQFF
J gene: TRBJ2-5; V gene: TRBV7-9; clone size: -; D gene: TRBD2; CDR3 DNA: TGTGCCAGCAGCTACGAACCGACTAGCGGAAGGTACCAAGAGACCCAGTACTTC; CDR3 protein: CASSYEPTSGRYQETQYF
J gene: TRBJ1-1; V gene: TRBV6-5; clone size: -; D gene: TRBD1; CDR3 DNA: TGTGCCAGCAGTCGGGACAGGAGGCGACACACTGAAGCTTTCTTT; CDR3 protein: CASSRDRRRHTEAFF
J gene: TRBJ2-7; V gene: TRBV11-2; clone size: -; D gene: -; CDR3 DNA: TGTGCCAGCAGCCGAGGGGGGGGGTATGGCGAGGAGCAGTACTTC; CDR3 protein: CASSRGGGYGEEQYF
J gene: TRBJ1-4; V gene: TRBV7-9; clone size: -; D gene: TRBD1; CDR3 DNA: TGTGCCAGCAGCTTAGCGACAGGGGCTAATGAAAAACTGTTTTTT; CDR3 protein: CASSLATGANEKLFF
J gene: TRBJ2-7; V gene: TRBV7-2; clone size: -; D gene: -; CDR3 DNA: TGTGCCAGCAGCCTATCCTACGAGCAGTACTTC; CDR3 protein: CASSLSYEQYF
J gene: TRBJ1-2; V gene: TRBV6-5; clone size: -; D gene: -; CDR3 DNA: TGTGCCAGCAGTTACTCGGGCAGTAACCTCTATGGCTACACCTTC; CDR3 protein: CASSYSGSNLYGYTF
J gene: TRBJ1-1; V gene: TRBV18; clone size: few; D gene: -; CDR3 DNA: TGTGCCAGCTCAGATCCTACGAACACTGAAGCTTTCTTT; CDR3 protein: CASSDPTNTEAFF
J gene: TRBJ2-6; V gene: TRBV27; clone size: once; D gene: TRBD1; CDR3 DNA: TGTGCCAGCAGTCTAGTCGGACAGGGGGGCTTCTCTGGGGCCAACGTCCTGACTTTC; CDR3 protein: CASSLVGQGGFSGANVLTF
J gene: TRBJ2-3; V gene: TRBV4-2; clone size: -; D gene: TRBD2; CDR3 DNA: TGTGCCAGCAGCCCTGCAATTGGGGGGGAAGACACAGATACGCAGTATTTT; CDR3 protein: CASSPAIGGEDTDTQYF
J gene: TRBJ1-1; V gene: TRBV7-2; clone size: many; D gene: -; CDR3 DNA: TGTGCCAGCAGTTTCCGAGGGGGCACTGAAGCTTTCTTT; CDR3 protein: CASSFRGGTEAFF
J gene: TRBJ2-7; V gene: TRBV6-5; clone size: -; D gene: -; CDR3 DNA: TGTGCCAGCAGTTACGCCGGGTCCTCTTACTACGAGCAGTACTTC; CDR3 protein: CASSYAGSSYYEQYF
J gene: TRBJ1-1; V gene: TRBV6-5; clone size: once; D gene: TRBD1; CDR3 DNA: TGTGCCAGCAGTTATAACAGGGGGAGGGGAGCAGCTTTCTTT; CDR3 protein: CASSYNRGRGAAFF
J gene: TRBJ2-5; V gene: TRBV5-8; clone size: -; D gene: -; CDR3 DNA: TGTGCCAGCAGCTTAACAGGGAAAGAGACCCAGTACTTC; CDR3 protein: CASSLTGKETQYF
J gene: TRBJ2-5; V gene: TRBV14; clone size: -; D gene: TRBD2; CDR3 DNA: TGTGCCAGCAGCCCTATGGGAGGGGAGACCCAGTACTTC; CDR3 protein: CASSPMGGETQYF
J gene: TRBJ1-1; V gene: TRBV10-3; clone size: -; D gene: -; CDR3 DNA: TGTGCCATCGGACGGACAGAGAACACTGAAGCTTTCTTT; CDR3 protein: CAIGRTENTEAFF
J gene: TRBJ2-2; V gene: TRBV4-3; clone size: -; D gene: TRBD2; CDR3 DNA: TGCGCCAGCAGCCAAGAGTTGCGGCGGGGGGCCACCGGGGAGCTGTTTTTT; CDR3 protein: CASSQELRRGATGELFF
J gene: TRBJ2-2; V gene: TRBV2; clone size: -; D gene: TRBD2; CDR3 DNA: TGTGCCAGCGGGGGGGGGATCAACACCGGGGAGCTGTTTTTT; CDR3 protein: CASGGGINTGELFF
J gene: TRBJ2-5; V gene: TRBV5-1; clone size: -; D gene: -; CDR3 DNA: TGCGCCAGCAGCTTGGCCCTACAAGAGACCCAGTACTTC; CDR3 protein: CASSLALQETQYF
J gene: TRBJ1-6; V gene: TRBV15; clone size: few; D gene: -; CDR3 DNA: TGTGCCACCAGCAGAGATAAGGGACTGCGATTTTCACCCCTCCACTTT; CDR3 protein: CATSRDKGLRFSPLHF
J gene: TRBJ2-1; V gene: TRBV6-6; clone size: -; D gene: -; CDR3 DNA: TGTGCCAGCAGTTACGGAGGTACATACAATGAGCAGTTCTTC; CDR3 protein: CASSYGGTYNEQFF
J gene: TRBJ2-7; V gene: TRBV7-2; clone size: -; D gene: TRBD1; CDR3 DNA: TGTGCCAGCAGCCCCGTTGGGACAGGGGCCTACGAGCAGTACTTC; CDR3 protein: CASSPVGTGAYEQYF
J gene: TRBJ2-7; V gene: TRBV9; clone size: -; D gene: TRBD1; CDR3 DNA: TGTGCCAGCAGCGTAGCAGGGACAGAGCACTACGAGCAGTACTTC; CDR3 protein: CASSVAGTEHYEQYF
J gene: TRBJ1-1; V gene: TRBV7-8; clone size: few; D gene: -; CDR3 DNA: TGTGCCAGCAGCCTCGACGGGGACACTGAAGCTTTCTTT; CDR3 protein: CASSLDGDTEAFF
J gene: TRBJ2-5; V gene: TRBV4-1; clone size: -; D gene: TRBD1; CDR3 DNA: TGCGCCAGCAGCCAAGATCCCGGACAGGTCCAAGAGACCCAGTACTTC; CDR3 protein: CASSQDPGQVQETQYF
J gene: TRBJ2-7; V gene: TRBV19; clone size: few; D gene: -; CDR3 DNA: TGTGCCAGTACCCCCCGGGGGAGGTACGAGCAGTACTTC; CDR3 protein: CASTPRGRYEQYF